Listed below are T cell receptor beta chains from one sample, sequenced in a study of T cells in localized non-small cell lung cancer. The repertoire was sequenced with immunoSEQ multiplex PCR; TCRdb's copy has only in-frame clones and lacks some. Here the sample spans about 40,000 clones, around 86% being singletons. The input for sequencing was peripheral blood mononuclear cells, taken before any cancer treatment. These receptors all stem from a male donor at least 60 years old with stage II lung adenocarcinoma. CDR3s include the opening cysteine and the closing phenylalanine or tryptophan. The order of the fields is J gene, CDR3 length, V gene, clone size, D gene, CDR3 protein, CDR3 DNA. The D gene is left open where the match is weak. Clone size is not always given. Where it is, it says once, few, many or a class for expanded clones.

TRBJ1-2 | 13 | TRBV6-5 | NA | TRBD1 | CASSYLRGNGYTF | TGTGCCAGCAGTTACCTCAGGGGGAATGGCTACACCTTC
TRBJ2-7 | 15 | TRBV19 | once | NA | CASSISQGGSYEQYF | TGTGCCAGTAGTATAAGCCAGGGGGGTTCCTACGAGCAGTACTTC
TRBJ1-1 | 13 | TRBV30 | few | TRBD1 | CAWRPTGFTEAFF | TGTGCCTGGAGACCGACAGGGTTCACTGAAGCTTTCTTT
TRBJ1-2 | 11 | TRBV5-5 | NA | NA | CASSLVGGYTF | TGTGCCAGCAGCTTGGTCGGTGGCTACACCTTC
TRBJ1-6 | 14 | TRBV6-6 | once | NA | CASNPHSSDSPLHF | TGTGCCAGCAACCCCCATTCAAGTGATTCACCCCTCCACTTT
TRBJ1-3 | 16 | TRBV2 | NA | NA | CASSEPQFFSGNTIYF | TGTGCCAGCAGTGAGCCTCAGTTCTTCTCTGGAAACACCATATATTTT
TRBJ1-3 | 17 | TRBV19 | NA | NA | CASSIGRTSGSGNTIYF | TGTGCCAGTAGTATAGGGCGGACCTCTGGCTCTGGAAACACCATATATTTT
TRBJ1-5 | 16 | TRBV5-1 | NA | TRBD1 | CASSSGTGVGNQPQHF | TGCGCCAGCAGCTCCGGGACAGGGGTGGGCAATCAGCCCCAGCATTTT
TRBJ2-1 | 16 | TRBV27 | once | TRBD2 | CASSYIAGGPIGEQFF | TGTGCCAGCAGTTACATAGCGGGAGGGCCTATAGGTGAGCAGTTCTTC
TRBJ2-1 | 15 | TRBV2 | NA | TRBD1 | CASSVPRGTNNEQFF | TGTGCCAGCAGTGTACCCAGGGGGACAAACAATGAGCAGTTCTTC
TRBJ1-1 | 14 | TRBV19 | once | NA | CASSIQGMNTEAFF | TGTGCCAGTAGTATACAGGGTATGAACACTGAAGCTTTCTTT
TRBJ2-5 | 15 | TRBV30 | NA | TRBD1 | CAWSVGTGVHKTQYF | TGTGCCTGGAGTGTGGGGACAGGGGTCCACAAGACCCAGTACTTC
TRBJ2-7 | 14 | TRBV5-1 | once | TRBD2 | CASRLGLVSYEQYF | TGCGCCAGCAGACTGGGACTAGTTTCCTACGAGCAGTACTTC
TRBJ2-7 | 13 | TRBV5-1 | NA | NA | CASSAGTSGEQYF | TGCGCCAGCAGCGCCGGGACGTCGGGAGAGCAGTACTTC
TRBJ1-1 | 13 | TRBV30 | NA | NA | CAWSGQLNTEAFF | TGTGCCTGGAGTGGACAGTTGAACACTGAAGCTTTCTTT
TRBJ1-5 | 12 | TRBV15 | NA | NA | CATSRVNQPQHF | TGTGCCACCAGCAGAGTCAATCAGCCCCAGCATTTT
TRBJ1-4 | 15 | TRBV19 | NA | NA | CASKFFDSQNEKLFF | TGTGCCAGCAAATTTTTCGACAGCCAAAATGAAAAACTGTTTTTT
TRBJ2-2 | 15 | TRBV6-5 | NA | NA | CASSYDGSRTGELFF | TGTGCCAGCAGTTACGATGGCAGTCGCACCGGGGAGCTGTTTTTT
TRBJ2-6 | 17 | TRBV11-2 | NA | TRBD2 | CASSETSASSGANVLTF | TGTGCCAGCAGCGAGACTAGCGCGAGCTCTGGGGCCAACGTCCTGACTTTC
TRBJ1-3 | 14 | TRBV28 | once | NA | CATKPQGTGNTIYF | TGTGCCACCAAGCCCCAGGGGACTGGAAACACCATATATTTT
TRBJ2-1 | 17 | TRBV19 | NA | NA | CASSIDHDGGGFNEQFF | TGTGCCAGTAGTATAGATCACGATGGCGGAGGTTTTAATGAGCAGTTCTTC
TRBJ1-5 | 15 | TRBV30 | NA | NA | CAWSPPGRPSGPQHF | TGTGCCTGGAGTCCCCCCGGGAGACCCTCCGGGCCCCAGCATTTT
TRBJ2-3 | 13 | TRBV29-1 | few | TRBD1 | CSVGDRITDTQYF | TGCAGCGTTGGGGACAGAATCACAGATACGCAGTATTTT
TRBJ2-7 | 12 | TRBV11-1 | NA | NA | CASSLTSYEQYF | TGTGCCAGCAGCCTTACTAGCTACGAGCAGTACTTC
TRBJ1-1 | 16 | TRBV12-5 | NA | TRBD1 | CASALNWDRDSTEAFF | TGTGCTAGTGCCCTGAATTGGGACAGGGATAGCACTGAAGCTTTCTTT
TRBJ2-7 | 14 | TRBV29-1 | few | NA | CSVKGSGPGYEQYF | TGCAGCGTTAAGGGGAGCGGGCCTGGTTACGAGCAGTACTTC
TRBJ1-3 | 16 | TRBV30 | few | TRBD1 | CAWSPWTGASGNTIYF | TGTGCCTGGAGTCCCTGGACAGGGGCGTCTGGAAACACCATATATTTT
TRBJ2-3 | 16 | TRBV4-3 | NA | TRBD2 | CASSQALLAGVWTQYF | TGCGCCAGCAGCCAAGCCTTACTAGCGGGAGTGTGGACGCAGTATTTT
TRBJ2-5 | 15 | TRBV5-4 | NA | NA | CASSLEHGKQETQYF | TGTGCCAGCAGCTTGGAGCACGGTAAACAAGAGACCCAGTACTTC
TRBJ2-1 | 16 | TRBV4-1 | NA | TRBD1 | CASSQTPGTGGGEQFF | TGCGCCAGCAGCCAAACCCCCGGGACAGGGGGCGGTGAGCAGTTCTTC
TRBJ2-3 | 13 | TRBV2 | NA | NA | CASSEDSTDTQYF | TGTGCCAGCAGTGAGGACAGCACAGATACGCAGTATTTT
TRBJ2-7 | 15 | TRBV7-2 | NA | TRBD2 | CASSLQAGVSAEQYF | TGTGCCAGCAGCTTACAAGCGGGAGTTTCGGCCGAGCAGTACTTC
TRBJ1-2 | 14 | TRBV30 | NA | NA | CAWILQGADYGYTF | TGTGCCTGGATCTTACAGGGTGCGGACTATGGCTACACCTTC
TRBJ2-7 | 15 | TRBV28 | few | TRBD2 | CASSPPGTSGYEQYF | TGTGCCAGCAGCCCTCCCGGGACTAGCGGCTACGAGCAGTACTTC
TRBJ1-1 | 14 | TRBV7-2 | few | NA | CASSSRQRLTEAFF | TGTGCCAGCAGCTCCCGCCAGCGACTAACTGAAGCTTTCTTT
TRBJ1-1 | 17 | TRBV2 | NA | NA | CASPRRTAQGRDTEAFF | TGTGCCAGCCCACGGAGGACAGCTCAGGGAAGGGACACTGAAGCTTTCTTT
TRBJ1-5 | 14 | TRBV7-6 | NA | NA | CASSLVASNQPQHF | TGTGCCAGCAGCTTAGTAGCTAGCAATCAGCCCCAGCATTTT